Following are 2 T cell receptor beta chains from one sample sequenced in a study of T cell responses to AZD1222 COVID-19 vaccine. The method was immunoSEQ multiplex PCR; TCRdb's version includes in-frame clones alone and lacks a portion of them. The table records around 130,000 clones, less than 95% of them present only once. The material sequenced was peripheral blood, taken on day 0 of AZD1222 vaccination. The source of these receptors is an adult in good health.

This clone was picked up a small number of times. This chain connects TRBV7-9 to TRBJ1-3; D is perhaps TRBD1 (5 bases). Germline values: CDR1 SEHNR, CDR2 FQNEAQ (reference sequence). V gave up 5 bases and J gave up 0 bases, with 8 bases separating them. The CDR3 sequence is 14 residues long. The CDR3 DNA reads TGTGCCAGCAGCCCAGGGATCTCTGGAAACACCATATATTTT. This sequence encodes CASSPGISGNTIYF. Using reference TRBV7-9 and TRBJ1-3 for the parts outside the CDR3, the full variable domain is DTGVSQNPRHKITKRGQNVTFRCDPISEHNRLYWYRQTLGQGPEFLTYFQNEAQLEKSRLLSDRFSAERPKGSFSTLEIQRTEQGDSAMYLCASSPGISGNTIYFGEGSWLTVV.

The chain recombines TRBV5-1 with TRBJ2-3, with D tentatively TRBD2 (6 bases). The germline V and J ends were trimmed by 4 bases and 3 bases, with 21 bases remaining between them. The CDR3 loop spans 17 amino acids. Germline V lookup: CDR1 SGHRS, CDR2 YFSETQ. The CDR3 spells CASSRRPGEAGTDTQYF. The CDR3 DNA reads as TGCGCCAGCAGCCGTAGACCCGGGGAGGCGGGAACAGATACGCAGTATTTT.